This T cell receptor beta chain was identified in a study of radiotherapy plus CTLA-4 blockade in lung cancer (dated by TCRdb to about 2018). For context, the study as a whole: Among the enrolled patients, about 19% had an objective response, and roughly 30% reached disease control. Study-level results and caveats: The strongest predictors of response, as reported, were early dynamic changes in blood T cell clones along with a rise in serum interferon-beta after radiation. TCR clones derived from tumors expanded in peripheral blood after treatment with radiotherapy and ipilimumab.

The study evaluated CTLA-4 blockade (ipilimumab) given together with focal radiation therapy in patients who had chemo-refractory metastatic non-small-cell lung cancer. A word on this clone: It lacks a known antigen. Per-nucleotide qualities are absent, and no much larger clonotype sits a single base away.

Library method: the immunoSEQ multiplex PCR assay. Held by TCRdb, this immuneACCESS table contains in-frame sequences only and omits some clones. Under half of the omission traces to an unresolved V gene where checked; the cause of the rest is unknown. Recorded for this sample are about 77,000 clones; just under 75% of them occurred a single time. Over 9% of the sample comes from the top ten. The source was peripheral blood, collected from a patient treated with radiotherapy plus ipilimumab. The receptor comes from a human donor with non-small cell lung cancer whose response to radiotherapy plus ipilimumab could not be evaluated.

The CDR3 protein sequence reads: CASLFGPLPGDQETQYF. The nucleotide sequence reads TGTGCCAGCCTTTTTGGTCCTTTACCAGGGGATCAAGAGACCCAGTACTTC. The chain uses TRBV7-9 and TRBJ2-5; TRBD1 is possibly the D segment (6 matching bases). V is cut by 8 bases and J by 2 bases, and the space between the germline ends is 24 bases. The germline V gene (reference sequence) supplies CDR1 SEHNR and CDR2 FQNEAQ. The CDR3 holds 17 amino acids from the cysteine to the phenylalanine. Just the 51-base CDR3 DNA is kept, in frame starting at base 1.